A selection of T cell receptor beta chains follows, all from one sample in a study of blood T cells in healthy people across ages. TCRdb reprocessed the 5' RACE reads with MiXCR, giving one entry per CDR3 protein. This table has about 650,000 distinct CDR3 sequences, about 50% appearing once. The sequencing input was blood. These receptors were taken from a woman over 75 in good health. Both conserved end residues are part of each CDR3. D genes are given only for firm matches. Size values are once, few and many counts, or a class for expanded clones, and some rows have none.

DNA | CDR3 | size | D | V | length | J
TGTGCCAGCAGCCAAGATGGAAGCGGGGAGACCCAGTACTTC | CASSQDGSGETQYF | - | - | TRBV3-1 | 14 | TRBJ2-5
TGTGCCAGCAGCACAACAGGGGCCCACGAGCAGTACTTC | CASSTTGAHEQYF | few | TRBD1 | TRBV7-2 | 13 | TRBJ2-7
TGTGCCAGCAGCCCCCCAGAGAGAAGAGAGACCCAGTACTTC | CASSPPERRETQYF | - | - | TRBV27 | 14 | TRBJ2-5
TGCGCCAGCAGCTTTGATAGCAATCAGCCCCAGCATTTT | CASSFDSNQPQHF | many | - | TRBV5-1 | 13 | TRBJ1-5
TGTGCCAGCAGTGCCTCAGGGTATCTAGCGGGGCTTACGCAGTATTTT | CASSASGYLAGLTQYF | many | TRBD2 | TRBV27 | 16 | TRBJ2-3
TGCAGTGCTATGGTGACGGTTAATGAGCAGTTCTTC | CSAMVTVNEQFF | - | - | TRBV20-1 | 12 | TRBJ2-1
TGTGCCAGCAGCCCCGGAAACAGGGCTAATGAAAAACTGTTTTTT | CASSPGNRANEKLFF | - | - | TRBV3-1 | 15 | TRBJ1-4
TGTGCCATCAGGGCGGGAGGCAGGGGGCCCAATCAGCCCCAGCATTTT | CAIRAGGRGPNQPQHF | - | TRBD1 | TRBV10-3 | 16 | TRBJ1-5
TGCAGCGGACGATCGGGGGATACGCAGTATTTT | CSGRSGDTQYF | - | - | TRBV29-1 | 11 | TRBJ2-3
TGCGCCAGCAGCGGAACAGGGGGCGGTGATGAAAAACTGTTTTTT | CASSGTGGGDEKLFF | - | TRBD1 | TRBV5-1 | 15 | TRBJ1-4
TGTGCCAGCAGTCTGGGGGGCAGGATAGAGGAAGCTTTCTTT | CASSLGGRIEEAFF | - | - | TRBV28 | 14 | TRBJ1-1
TGTGCCAGCTCACCCATGCCGGGACTAGCGGGAGAGACCCAGAACTTC | CASSPMPGLAGETQNF | - | TRBD2 | TRBV18 | 16 | TRBJ2-4
TGTGCCAGCAGTCCGGACAGGCCATTCAAAAACATTCAGTACTTC | CASSPDRPFKNIQYF | many | TRBD1 | TRBV2 | 15 | TRBJ2-4
TGTGCCATCAGTGAGGGGGACAGGGGGAGCAATGAGCAGTTCTTC | CAISEGDRGSNEQFF | - | TRBD1 | TRBV10-3 | 15 | TRBJ2-1
TGCGCCAGCTGCCTGGGTGAGACCCAGTACTTC | CASCLGETQYF | - | - | TRBV5-1 | 11 | TRBJ2-5
TGTGCCAGCAGCCTCCAGAGGCCTAGCGGGTCCTACAATGAGCAGTTCTTC | CASSLQRPSGSYNEQFF | - | TRBD2 | TRBV7-2 | 17 | TRBJ2-1
TGTGCCAGCTCACGAAATGAAAGGAACACCGGGGAGCTGTTTTTT | CASSRNERNTGELFF | - | - | TRBV18 | 15 | TRBJ2-2
TGCGCCTGCAGCGAAACTAGCGCCGGCACCGGGGAGCTGTTTTTT | CACSETSAGTGELFF | - | TRBD2 | TRBV5-1 | 15 | TRBJ2-2
TGCAGTGCTAGAGATCCCACAGGCCAATCCTACAATGAGCAGTTCTTC | CSARDPTGQSYNEQFF | - | - | TRBV20-1 | 16 | TRBJ2-1
TGTGCCAGCAGTGAGGGGGGCACAGCTTTATCTGGGGCCAACGTCCTGACTTTC | CASSEGGTALSGANVLTF | - | - | TRBV2 | 18 | TRBJ2-6
TGTGCCAGCAGCTTGATGTCCCTAGCGGAGGCGAATGAGCAGTTCTTC | CASSLMSLAEANEQFF | - | TRBD2 | TRBV5-4 | 16 | TRBJ2-1
TGCAGTGCTCCGACCAAGGGGCTTAACTATGGCTACACCTTC | CSAPTKGLNYGYTF | - | - | TRBV20-1 | 14 | TRBJ1-2
TGTGCCGGCAGTTTTCGGGTTGGGGGAGCAGATGAGCAGTTCTTC | CAGSFRVGGADEQFF | - | - | TRBV12-3/TRBV12-4 | 15 | TRBJ2-1
TGCGCCAGCAGCTCACTAGTGGGGAACACTGAAGCTTTCTTT | CASSSLVGNTEAFF | few | - | TRBV5-1 | 14 | TRBJ1-1
TGTGCCAGCAGCTTAGCAGCAGCGGGGACCTACAATGAGCAGTTCTTC | CASSLAAAGTYNEQFF | - | TRBD2 | TRBV7-2 | 16 | TRBJ2-1
TGCGCCAGCAGCCACCACCTGACAGGGGCGAACACTGAAGCTTTCTTT | CASSHHLTGANTEAFF | once | TRBD1 | TRBV4-3 | 16 | TRBJ1-1
TGTGCCAGCAGCCATTTCGGCACAGATACGCAGTATTTT | CASSHFGTDTQYF | - | - | TRBV4-2 | 13 | TRBJ2-3
TGTGCCAGCAGTTCCCCCCGGGCCCTCAAGGATGAGCAGTTCTTC | CASSSPRALKDEQFF | many | - | TRBV28 | 15 | TRBJ2-1
TGTGCCAGCAGCTTAGCCCCCCAGGAGCAGTACTTC | CASSLAPQEQYF | - | - | TRBV7-9 | 12 | TRBJ2-7
TGCAGTGCTGGCTATCAGCACAATCAGCCCCAGCATTTT | CSAGYQHNQPQHF | - | - | TRBV20-1 | 13 | TRBJ1-5
TGTGCCAGCAGAGTAATATCGGGACAGGGGTCCTACGAGCAGTACTTC | CASRVISGQGSYEQYF | few | TRBD1 | TRBV2 | 16 | TRBJ2-7
TGTGCCAGCAGCTTAGCGCGGTACTACGAGCAGTACTTC | CASSLARYYEQYF | - | - | TRBV7-2 | 13 | TRBJ2-7
TGTGCCAGCAGCTGGGACAGCAGGAATGAGCAGTACTTC | CASSWDSRNEQYF | - | TRBD1 | TRBV7-9 | 13 | TRBJ2-7
TGTGCCAGCAGTTTAGTGGGGCTTAGCACAGATACGCAGTATTTT | CASSLVGLSTDTQYF | - | - | TRBV5-5 | 15 | TRBJ2-3
TGTGCCAGCAGCGGGGATAGCGGGACCCAAGAGACTCAGTACTTC | CASSGDSGTQETQYF | - | TRBD2 | TRBV5-1 | 15 | TRBJ2-5